The entry that follows covers one TCR beta chain sequence. Trimming shortened V by 1 base and J by 0 bases, and 7 bases separated the two germline ends. CDR3 length equals 14 residues. CDR1 and CDR2 (germline): LNHDA, SQIVND (reference sequence). TCRdb's table, derived via immunoSEQ multiplex PCR, lists solely in-frame clones and lacks some. Of 200,000 to 250,000 clones in the sample, roughly nine tenths were seen once. The sample originates from a study of blood T cell repertoires in COVID-19. Across the whole study: Italy, Spain and the United States were the sources of the convalescent and acute COVID-19 samples. Sources were T cells, B-cell-depleted T cells, or PBMCs; the material itself was cDNA or gDNA.

The study recruited people aged roughly 18 to 100 years across 20 to 30 US areas. Cohorts were assigned according to the clinical history that participants reported. This clonotype originated in a woman in her twenties or thirties with acute COVID-19. Sequences were obtained from PBMCs or T cells enriched from blood (not recorded which). The V and J genes are TRBV19 and TRBJ2-7; D is uncertain. CDR3 in DNA: TGTGCCAGTAGTATAGGGGCAGGCTCCTACGAGCAGTACTTC. This encodes CASSIGAGSYEQYF. Together with reference TRBV19 and TRBJ2-7, the CDR3 gives the full variable domain: DGGITQSPKYLFRKEGQNVTLSCEQNLNHDAMYWYRQDPGQGLRLIYYSQIVNDFQKGDIAEGYSVSREKKESFPLTVTSAQKNPTAFYLCASSIGAGSYEQYFGPGTRLTVT.